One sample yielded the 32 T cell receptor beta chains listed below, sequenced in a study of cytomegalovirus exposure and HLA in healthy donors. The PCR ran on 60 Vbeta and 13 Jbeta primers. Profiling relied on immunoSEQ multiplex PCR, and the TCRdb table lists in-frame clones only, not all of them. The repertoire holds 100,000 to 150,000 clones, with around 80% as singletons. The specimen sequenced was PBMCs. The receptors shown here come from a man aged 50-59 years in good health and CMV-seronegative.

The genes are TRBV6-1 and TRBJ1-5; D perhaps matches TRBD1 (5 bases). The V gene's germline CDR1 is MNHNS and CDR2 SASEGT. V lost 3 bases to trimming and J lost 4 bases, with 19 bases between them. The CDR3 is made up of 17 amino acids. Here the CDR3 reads CASSEVSDTVGNQPQHF. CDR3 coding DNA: TGTGCCAGCAGTGAGGTATCGGACACTGTAGGTAATCAGCCCCAGCATTTT.

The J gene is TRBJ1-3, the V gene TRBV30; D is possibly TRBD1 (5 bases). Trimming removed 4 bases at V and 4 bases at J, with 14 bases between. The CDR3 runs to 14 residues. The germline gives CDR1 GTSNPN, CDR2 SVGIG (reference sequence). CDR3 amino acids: CAWTSGGFGNTIYF. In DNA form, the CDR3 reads TGTGCCTGGACTTCGGGGGGTTTCGGAAACACCATATATTTT. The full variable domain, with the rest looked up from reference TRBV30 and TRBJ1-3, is SQTIHQWPATLVQPVGSPLSLECTVEGTSNPNLYWYRQAAGRGLQLLFYSVGIGQISSEVPQNLSASRPQDRQFILSSKKLLLSDSGFYLCAWTSGGFGNTIYFGEGSWLTVV.

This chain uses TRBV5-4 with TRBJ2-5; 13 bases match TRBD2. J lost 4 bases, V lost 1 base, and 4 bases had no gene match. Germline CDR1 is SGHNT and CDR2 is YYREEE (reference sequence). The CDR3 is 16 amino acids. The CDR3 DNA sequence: TGTGCCAGCAGCTTGTTCACTAGCGGGGGGGGAGAGACCCAGTACTTC. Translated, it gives CASSLFTSGGGETQYF. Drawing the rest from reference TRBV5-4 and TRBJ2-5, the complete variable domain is ETGVTQSPTHLIKTRGQQVTLRCSSQSGHNTVSWYQQALGQGPQFIFQYYREEENGRGNFPPRFSGLQFPNYSSELNVNALELDDSALYLCASSLFTSGGGETQYFGPGTRLLVL.

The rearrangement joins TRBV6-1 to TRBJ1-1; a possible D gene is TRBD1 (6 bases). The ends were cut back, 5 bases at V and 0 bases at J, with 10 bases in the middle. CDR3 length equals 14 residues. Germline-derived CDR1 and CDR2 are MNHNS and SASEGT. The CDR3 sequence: CASSLGTLNTEAFF. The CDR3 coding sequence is TGTGCCAGCAGTCTTGGGACATTGAACACTGAAGCTTTCTTT.

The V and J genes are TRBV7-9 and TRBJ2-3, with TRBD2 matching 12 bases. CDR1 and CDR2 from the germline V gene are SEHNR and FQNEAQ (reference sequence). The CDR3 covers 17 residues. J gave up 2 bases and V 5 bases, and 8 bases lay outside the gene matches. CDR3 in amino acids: CASSHLAGGFITDTQYF. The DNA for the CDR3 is TGTGCCAGCAGCCACCTAGCGGGGGGGTTTATCACAGATACGCAGTATTTT.

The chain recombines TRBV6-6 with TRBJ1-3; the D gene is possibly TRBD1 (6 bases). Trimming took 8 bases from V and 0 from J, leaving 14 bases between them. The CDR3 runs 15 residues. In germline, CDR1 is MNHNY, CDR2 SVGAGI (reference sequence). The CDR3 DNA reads TGTGCCAGCGGGCTCAGGGGCTTCTCTGGAAACACCATATATTTT. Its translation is CASGLRGFSGNTIYF.

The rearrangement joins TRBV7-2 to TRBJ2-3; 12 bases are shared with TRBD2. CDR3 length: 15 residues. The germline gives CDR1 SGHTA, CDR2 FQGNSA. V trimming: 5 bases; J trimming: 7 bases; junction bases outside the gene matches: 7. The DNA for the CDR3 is TGTGCCAGCAGCCTAGGGGGGACTAGCGGGCATACGCAGTATTTT. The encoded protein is CASSLGGTSGHTQYF.

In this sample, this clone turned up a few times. The CDR3 coding sequence is TGCGCCAGCGCGGAGAGGCTCGGGGAGCTGTTTTTT. Protein sequence: CASAERLGELFF. The rearrangement joins TRBV5-1 to TRBJ2-2; D is undetermined. The CDR3 sequence is 12 residues long. Germline CDR1 and CDR2: SGHRS and YFSETQ. Between the trimmed V and J ends, which lost 7 bases and 7 bases, there was a span of 11 bases.

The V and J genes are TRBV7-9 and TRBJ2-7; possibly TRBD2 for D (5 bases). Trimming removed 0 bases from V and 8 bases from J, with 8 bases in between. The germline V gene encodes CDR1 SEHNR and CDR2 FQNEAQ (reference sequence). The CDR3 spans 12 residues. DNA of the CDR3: TGTGCCAGCAGCTTAGCGGGCGGGCAGCAGTACGTC. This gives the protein CASSLAGGQQYV.

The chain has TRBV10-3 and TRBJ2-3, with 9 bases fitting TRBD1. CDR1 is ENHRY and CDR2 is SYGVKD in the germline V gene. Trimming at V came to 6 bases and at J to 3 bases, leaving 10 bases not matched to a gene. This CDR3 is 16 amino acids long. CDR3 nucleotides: TGTGCCATCAGGGGGCCCGGACAGGGGAGGACAGATACGCAGTATTTT. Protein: CAIRGPGQGRTDTQYF.

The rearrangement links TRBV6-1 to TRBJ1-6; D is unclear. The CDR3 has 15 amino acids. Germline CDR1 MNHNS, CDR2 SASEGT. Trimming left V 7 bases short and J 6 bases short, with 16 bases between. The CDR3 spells CASKETESSNSPLHF. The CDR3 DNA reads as TGTGCCAGCAAGGAGACCGAGAGTTCTAATTCACCCCTCCACTTT.

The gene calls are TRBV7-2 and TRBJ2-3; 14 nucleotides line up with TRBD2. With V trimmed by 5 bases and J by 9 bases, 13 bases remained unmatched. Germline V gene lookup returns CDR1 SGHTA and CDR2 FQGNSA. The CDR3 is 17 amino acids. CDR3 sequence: CASSPATSGGAGGTQYF. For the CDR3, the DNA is TGTGCCAGCAGCCCTGCGACTAGCGGGGGGGCTGGAGGAACGCAGTATTTT.

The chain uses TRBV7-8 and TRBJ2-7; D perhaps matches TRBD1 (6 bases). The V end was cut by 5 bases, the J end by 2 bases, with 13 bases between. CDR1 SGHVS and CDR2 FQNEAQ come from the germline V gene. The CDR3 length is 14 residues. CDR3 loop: CASSPNRETYEQYV. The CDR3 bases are TGTGCCAGCAGCCCAAACAGGGAGACCTACGAGCAGTACGTC.

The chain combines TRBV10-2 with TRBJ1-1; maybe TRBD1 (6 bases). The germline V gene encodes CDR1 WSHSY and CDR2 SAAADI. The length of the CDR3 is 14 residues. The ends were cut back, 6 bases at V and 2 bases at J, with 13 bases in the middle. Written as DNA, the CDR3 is TGCGCCAGCAGAAAGGACAGACTTAACACTGAAGCTTTCTTT. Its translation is CASRKDRLNTEAFF.

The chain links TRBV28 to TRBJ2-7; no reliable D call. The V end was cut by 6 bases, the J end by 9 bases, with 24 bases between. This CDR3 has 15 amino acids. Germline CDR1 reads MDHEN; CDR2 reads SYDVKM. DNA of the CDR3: TGTGCCAGCAGCCACAGAGTTCCCTCGACACGACGGCAGTACGTC. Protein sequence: CASSHRVPSTRRQYV.

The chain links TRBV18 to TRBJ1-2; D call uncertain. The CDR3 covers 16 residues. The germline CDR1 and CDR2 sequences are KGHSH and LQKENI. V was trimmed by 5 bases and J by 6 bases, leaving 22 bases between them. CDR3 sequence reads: CASSLGGQPLTNGYTF. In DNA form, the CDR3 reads TGTGCCAGCTCATTGGGTGGCCAGCCCCTCACTAATGGCTACACCTTC.

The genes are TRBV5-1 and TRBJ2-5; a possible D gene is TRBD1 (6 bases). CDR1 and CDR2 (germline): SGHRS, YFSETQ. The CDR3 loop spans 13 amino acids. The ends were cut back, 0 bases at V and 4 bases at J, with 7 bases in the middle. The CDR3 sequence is CASSLGGRETQYF. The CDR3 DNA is TGCGCCAGCAGCTTGGGGGGGCGAGAGACCCAGTACTTC.

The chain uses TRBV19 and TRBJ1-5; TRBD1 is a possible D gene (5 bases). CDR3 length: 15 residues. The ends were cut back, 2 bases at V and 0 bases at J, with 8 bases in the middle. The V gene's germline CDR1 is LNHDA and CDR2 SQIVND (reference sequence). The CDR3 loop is CASSIIGASNQPQHF. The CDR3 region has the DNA TGTGCCAGTAGTATAATAGGGGCTAGCAATCAGCCCCAGCATTTT.

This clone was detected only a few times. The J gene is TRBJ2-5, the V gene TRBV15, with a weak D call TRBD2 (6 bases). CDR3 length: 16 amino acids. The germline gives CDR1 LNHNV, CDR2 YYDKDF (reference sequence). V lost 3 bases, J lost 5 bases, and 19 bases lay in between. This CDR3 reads CATSSHPGTLLETQYF. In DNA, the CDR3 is TGTGCCACCAGCAGTCACCCCGGGACTCTGCTGGAGACCCAGTACTTC.

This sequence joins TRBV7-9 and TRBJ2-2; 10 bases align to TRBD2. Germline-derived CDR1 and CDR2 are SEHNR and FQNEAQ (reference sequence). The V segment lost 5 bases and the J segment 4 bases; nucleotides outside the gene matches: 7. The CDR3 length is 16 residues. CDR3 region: CASSPSGGGLTGELFF. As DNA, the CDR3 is TGTGCCAGCAGCCCTAGCGGGGGAGGTCTCACCGGGGAGCTGTTTTTT.

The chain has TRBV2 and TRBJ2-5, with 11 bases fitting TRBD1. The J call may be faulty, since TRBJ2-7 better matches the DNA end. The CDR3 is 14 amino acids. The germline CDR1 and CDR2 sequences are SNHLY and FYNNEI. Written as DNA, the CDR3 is TGTGCCAGCAGTCCGGGACAGGGGGCCTACGAGCAGTACTTC. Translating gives CASSPGQGAYEQYF.

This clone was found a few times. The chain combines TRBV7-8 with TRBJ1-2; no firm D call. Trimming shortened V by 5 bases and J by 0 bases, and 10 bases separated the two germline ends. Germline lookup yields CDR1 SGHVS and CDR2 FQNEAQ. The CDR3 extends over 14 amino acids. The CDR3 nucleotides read TGTGCCAGCAGCCAGACTGCTCCTAACTATGGCTACACCTTC. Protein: CASSQTAPNYGYTF.

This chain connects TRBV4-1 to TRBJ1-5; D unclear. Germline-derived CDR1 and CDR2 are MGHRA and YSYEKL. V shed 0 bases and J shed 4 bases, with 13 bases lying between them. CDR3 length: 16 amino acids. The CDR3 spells CASSQELGHVNQPQHF. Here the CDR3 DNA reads TGCGCCAGCAGCCAAGAGTTGGGCCATGTAAATCAGCCCCAGCATTTT.

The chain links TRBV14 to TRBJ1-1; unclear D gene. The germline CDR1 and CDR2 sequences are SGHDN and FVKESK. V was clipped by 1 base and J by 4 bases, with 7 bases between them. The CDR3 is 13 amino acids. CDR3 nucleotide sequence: TGTGCCAGCAGCCAAGTAACGCGCACTGAAGCTTTCTTT. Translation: CASSQVTRTEAFF.

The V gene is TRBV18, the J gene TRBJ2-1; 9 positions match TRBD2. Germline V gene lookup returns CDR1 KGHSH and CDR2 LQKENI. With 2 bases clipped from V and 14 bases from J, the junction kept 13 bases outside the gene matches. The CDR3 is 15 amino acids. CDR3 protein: CASSPDRSGGGTEFF. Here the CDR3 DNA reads TGTGCCAGCTCACCAGACCGTAGCGGGGGCGGCACGGAGTTCTTC. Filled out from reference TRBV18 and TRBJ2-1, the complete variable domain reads NAGVMQNPRHLVRRRGQEARLRCSPMKGHSHVYWYRQLPEEGLKFMVYLQKENIIDESGMPKERFSAEFPKEGPSILRIQQVVRGDSAAYFCASSPDRSGGGTEFFGPGTRLTVL.

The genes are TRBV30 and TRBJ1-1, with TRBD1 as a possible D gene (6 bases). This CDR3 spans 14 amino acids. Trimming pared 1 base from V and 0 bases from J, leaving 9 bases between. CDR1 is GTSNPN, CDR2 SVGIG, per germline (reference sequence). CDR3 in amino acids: CAWSADRMNTEAFF. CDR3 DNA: TGTGCCTGGAGTGCTGACAGGATGAACACTGAAGCTTTCTTT.

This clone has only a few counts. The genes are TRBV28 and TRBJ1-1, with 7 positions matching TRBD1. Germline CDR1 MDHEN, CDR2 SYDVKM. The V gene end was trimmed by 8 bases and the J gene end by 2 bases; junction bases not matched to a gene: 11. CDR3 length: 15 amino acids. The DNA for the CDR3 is TGTGCCAGCCATCCCTTCGGACAGGTCAACACTGAAGCTTTCTTT. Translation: CASHPFGQVNTEAFF.

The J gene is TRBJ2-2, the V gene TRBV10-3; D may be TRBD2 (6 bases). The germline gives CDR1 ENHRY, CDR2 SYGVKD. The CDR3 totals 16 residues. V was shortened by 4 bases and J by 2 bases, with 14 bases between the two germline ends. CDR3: CAISGGGDSNTGELFF. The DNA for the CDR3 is TGTGCCATCAGTGGCGGAGGGGACTCTAACACCGGGGAGCTGTTTTTT.

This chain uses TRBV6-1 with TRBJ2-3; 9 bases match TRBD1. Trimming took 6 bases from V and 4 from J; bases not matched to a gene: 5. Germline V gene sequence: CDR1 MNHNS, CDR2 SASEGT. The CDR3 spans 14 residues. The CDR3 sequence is CASSGQGISDTQYF. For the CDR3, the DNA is TGTGCCAGCAGCGGACAGGGGATATCAGATACGCAGTATTTT.

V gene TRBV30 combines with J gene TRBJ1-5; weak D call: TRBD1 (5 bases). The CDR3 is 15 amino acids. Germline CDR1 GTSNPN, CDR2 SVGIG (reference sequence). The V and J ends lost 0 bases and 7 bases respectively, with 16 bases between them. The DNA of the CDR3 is TGTGCCTGGAGTGTGTCGGGGGAACCAAGCCAGCCCCAGCATTTT. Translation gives CAWSVSGEPSQPQHF.

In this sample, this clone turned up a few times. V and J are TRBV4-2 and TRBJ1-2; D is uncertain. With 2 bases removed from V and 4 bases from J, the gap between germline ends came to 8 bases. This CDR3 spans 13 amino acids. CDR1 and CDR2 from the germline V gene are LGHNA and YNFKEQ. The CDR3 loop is CASSQSGSYGYTF. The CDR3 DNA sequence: TGTGCCAGCAGCCAATCGGGAAGCTATGGCTACACCTTC.

The CDR3 coding sequence is TGTGCCAGCAGCCCCGGACAGGGGAACTATGGCTACACCTTC. This encodes CASSPGQGNYGYTF. This rearrangement joins TRBV9 to TRBJ1-2; 9 bases align to TRBD1. The CDR3 extends over 14 amino acids. The trim removed 4 bases at V and 2 bases at J, leaving 3 bases unmatched. Germline CDR1 and CDR2: SGDLS and YYNGEE.